Each of the 3 T cell receptor beta chains below was sequenced from the same sample in a study of OX40 agonist ivuxolimab in advanced cancers. Produced via immunoSEQ multiplex PCR; TCRdb's table is partial and in-frame only. The sample has about 100,000 clones; 91% are singletons. Specimen: CD4+ or CD8+ T cells sorted from blood, collected in a trial of the OX40 agonist ivuxolimab. All receptors derive from an adult with an advanced solid tumor such as melanoma, head and neck, liver or kidney cancer.

The gene calls are TRBV15 and TRBJ2-1; 13 positions match TRBD2. The CDR3 is 17 amino acids. V was pared by 1 base and J by 8 bases, with 8 bases of the junction left unmatched. Germline values: CDR1 LNHNV, CDR2 YYDKDF (reference sequence). As DNA, the CDR3 is TGTGCCACCAGCAGAGCACGGACTAGCGGGAGTTCCGATGAGCAGTTCTTC. It translates to CATSRARTSGSSDEQFF.

This clone was recorded a few times. The chain recombines TRBV25-1 with TRBJ1-1; possible D gene TRBD1, 5 bases. CDR3 length: 14 residues. Germline lookup yields CDR1 MGHDK and CDR2 SYGVNS. Trimming shortened V by 4 bases and J by 1 base, and 10 bases separated the two germline ends. The CDR3 reads CASSGRGRNTEAFF. CDR3 DNA sequence: TGTGCCAGCAGTGGTCGGGGGAGGAACACTGAAGCTTTCTTT. Filled out from reference TRBV25-1 and TRBJ1-1, the complete variable domain reads EADIYQTPRYLVIGTGKKITLECSQTMGHDKMYWYQQDPGMELHLIHYSYGVNSTEKGDLSSESTVSRIRTEHFPLTLESARPSHTSQYLCASSGRGRNTEAFFGQGTRLTVV.

The chain uses TRBV18 and TRBJ2-5, with D uncertain. Germline V gene sequence: CDR1 KGHSH, CDR2 LQKENI. The CDR3 length is 16 residues. V was cut by 2 bases and J by 1 base, with 14 bases left in between. The DNA for the CDR3 is TGTGCCAGCTCACCAATCCTCGGCAGCGCCCAAGAGACCCAGTACTTC. The encoded protein is CASSPILGSAQETQYF.